This entry lists 9 T cell receptor beta chains sequenced from one sample in a study of shared clonotypes between healthy human individuals. TCRdb's copy holds only in-frame clones and misses some; the assay was immunoSEQ multiplex PCR. Here the sample spans about 1.4 million clones, 95% to 97% being singletons. The sample was naive CD4+ T cells sorted from blood. As to subset: CD45RA+ positively selected. These receptors all come from a man in his thirties or forties in good health.

V and J are TRBV5-1 and TRBJ2-1, with TRBD1 matching 7 bases. J lost 0 bases, V lost 2 bases, and 2 bases had no gene match. Germline V gene lookup returns CDR1 SGHRS and CDR2 YFSETQ. The CDR3 length is 15 residues. The CDR3 sequence: CASSFGTASYNEQFF. CDR3 nucleotides: TGCGCCAGCAGCTTCGGGACAGCCTCCTACAATGAGCAGTTCTTC. The full variable domain, completed using reference TRBV5-1 and TRBJ2-1, is KAGVTQTPRYLIKTRGQQVTLSCSPISGHRSVSWYQQTPGQGLQFLFEYFSETQRNKGNFPGRFSGRQFSNSRSEMNVSTLELGDSALYLCASSFGTASYNEQFFGPGTRLTVL.

This clone was seen more than once but under ten times. This chain uses TRBV27 with TRBJ2-1; possibly TRBD2 for D (5 bases). This CDR3 is 13 amino acids long. Germline assignment: CDR1 MNHEY and CDR2 SMNVEV (reference sequence). V was pared by 7 bases and J by 9 bases, with 16 bases between. The CDR3 is CASTDFQFTEQFF. The CDR3 bases are TGTGCCAGCACGGACTTCCAATTTACTGAGCAGTTCTTC.

V is TRBV7-9 and J is TRBJ2-7; D gene uncertain. V shed 1 base and J shed 6 bases, with 16 bases lying between them. CDR1 SEHNR and CDR2 FQNEAQ come from the germline V gene (reference sequence). The CDR3 has 15 residues. CDR3 sequence reads: CASSLGTFGPGEQYF. In DNA, the CDR3 is TGTGCCAGCAGCTTAGGAACCTTCGGCCCAGGCGAGCAGTACTTC.

This clone was seen just once. The J gene is TRBJ1-1, the V gene TRBV6-4; TRBD1 might be the D (5 bases). This CDR3 has 13 amino acids. Trimming removed 4 bases at V and 8 bases at J, with 14 bases between. Germline V CDR1 and CDR2: MRHNA, SNTAGT. This CDR3 is CASSGQLGGEAFF. The CDR3 DNA is TGTGCCAGCAGTGGCCAATTGGGGGGGGAAGCTTTCTTT.

This sequence joins TRBV28 and TRBJ1-5, with D possibly TRBD1 on 5 matching bases. CDR3 length equals 14 residues. V was pared by 2 bases and J by 5 bases, with 10 bases between. Looked up from germline, CDR1 is MDHEN and CDR2 is SYDVKM. The CDR3 DNA follows: TGTGCCAGCAGTTTAGTCAGGGTGGATCAGCCCCAGCATTTT. Its translation is CASSLVRVDQPQHF.

This clone was counted a single time. The DNA for the CDR3 is TGTGCCAGCAGCCCGCTTGGCGGGAGGGGCACAGATACGCAGTATTTT. It yields the protein CASSPLGGRGTDTQYF. J is TRBJ2-3 and V is TRBV14; 9 positions match TRBD2. This CDR3 comprises 16 residues. Germline CDR1 reads SGHDN; CDR2 reads FVKESK. V trimming: 4 bases; J trimming: 1 base; junction bases outside the gene matches: 6.

The V and J genes are TRBV6-1 and TRBJ1-4, with D uncertain. The CDR3 consists of 13 residues. V lost 1 base, J lost 7 bases, and 7 bases lay in between. Germline assignment: CDR1 MNHNS and CDR2 SASEGT. CDR3 sequence reads: CASSEGFGEKLFF. CDR3 DNA sequence: TGTGCCAGCAGTGAAGGGTTTGGTGAAAAACTGTTTTTT.

This clone has only one observation. V usage is TRBV6-6 and J usage is TRBJ2-7; D ambiguous. The CDR3 is made up of 15 amino acids. Trimming took off 0 bases at V and 1 base at J, with 10 bases between the two ends. Germline lookup yields CDR1 MNHNY and CDR2 SVGAGI (reference sequence). The CDR3 reads CASSYSSQVSYEQYF. Here the CDR3 DNA reads TGTGCCAGCAGTTACTCTTCGCAGGTATCCTACGAGCAGTACTTC.

The rearrangement uses TRBV30 and TRBJ2-2; possibly TRBD2 for D (6 bases). V was pared by 1 base and J by 7 bases, with 10 bases between. This CDR3 comprises 13 residues. The V gene's germline CDR1 is GTSNPN and CDR2 SVGIG (reference sequence). CDR3 DNA: TGTGCCTGGAGTGCGGGAGTAATCGGGGAGCTGTTTTTT. Amino acids: CAWSAGVIGELFF.